These 24 T cell receptor beta chains share one sample of origin, sequenced in a study of T cell changes during pregnancy in multiple sclerosis. Using immunoSEQ multiplex PCR, the repertoire was profiled, and TCRdb retains in-frame clones only, with some absent. Of more than 70,000 clones detected, 93% appear once; the ten largest clones hold over 2%. Sample: peripheral blood, taken in the second trimester of pregnancy. The receptors originated from a female donor with multiple sclerosis, enrolled in a pregnancy study.

V gene TRBV9 combines with J gene TRBJ2-1, with 12 bases fitting TRBD2. CDR1 is SGDLS, CDR2 YYNGEE, per germline. This CDR3 comprises 17 residues. V shed 4 bases, J shed 3 bases, and the junction held 8 bases outside the gene matches. The CDR3 sequence: CASSFSLAGGIYNEQFF. Here the CDR3 DNA reads TGTGCCAGCAGCTTCAGCCTAGCGGGGGGGATCTACAATGAGCAGTTCTTC.

This clone appeared once. This chain joins TRBV6-4 and TRBJ2-1, with 12 nucleotides matching TRBD2. The length of the CDR3 is 16 residues. With V trimmed by 4 bases and J by 8 bases, 9 bases remained unmatched. Germline V lookup: CDR1 MRHNA, CDR2 SNTAGT. DNA of the CDR3: TGTGCCAGCAGTGGGTCTAGCGGGGGGGCTTCGGATGAGCAGTTCTTC. The encoded protein is CASSGSSGGASDEQFF.

J is TRBJ2-2 and V is TRBV10-3, with 7 bases matching TRBD2. CDR1 and CDR2 from the germline V gene are ENHRY and SYGVKD. This CDR3 region has 14 residues. The J segment lost 5 bases and the V segment lost 2 bases, leaving 2 bases of the junction unmatched. The CDR3: CAISEGGGTGELFF. CDR3 sequence (DNA): TGTGCCATCAGTGAGGGCGGGGGAACCGGGGAGCTGTTTTTT.

This clone showed up just a few times. The J gene is TRBJ1-6, the V gene TRBV6-1; D gene uncertain. CDR1 and CDR2 (germline): MNHNS, SASEGT. V lost 2 bases to trimming and J lost 13 bases, with 9 bases between them. The CDR3 loop spans 12 amino acids. The CDR3 DNA reads as TGTGCCAGCAGTGAACATTGGCCCCCCCTCCACTTT. Protein sequence: CASSEHWPPLHF.

This sequence joins TRBV7-9 and TRBJ1-1; no clear D gene. With 5 bases removed from V and 4 bases from J, the gap between germline ends came to 14 bases. This CDR3 contains 14 residues. The germline V gene has CDR1 SEHNR and CDR2 FQNEAQ (reference sequence). The CDR3 loop reads CASSARVGSTEAFF. In DNA form, the CDR3 reads TGTGCCAGCAGCGCGAGGGTGGGGAGCACTGAAGCTTTCTTT.

This rearrangement joins TRBV27 to TRBJ2-7, with 9 positions matching TRBD1. This CDR3 contains 12 residues. CDR1 and CDR2 from the germline V gene are MNHEY and SMNVEV (reference sequence). The ends lost 11 bases at V and 5 bases at J; junction bases unmatched: 7. In nucleotides, the CDR3 is TGTGCCGCGGGACAGGGTACCAACGAGCAGTACTTC. Residues: CAAGQGTNEQYF.

The chain has TRBV7-6 and TRBJ1-1; no clear D gene. Germline V gene lookup returns CDR1 SGHVS and CDR2 FNYEAQ. This CDR3 spans 13 amino acids. With 3 bases removed from V and 1 base from J, the gap between germline ends came to 6 bases. The CDR3, as DNA: TGTGCCAGCAGCTTCGCAGGGAACACTGAAGCTTTCTTT. This encodes CASSFAGNTEAFF.

J is TRBJ2-7 and V is TRBV7-6; the match to TRBD1 covers 9 bases. The CDR3 is made up of 15 amino acids. Germline lookup yields CDR1 SGHVS and CDR2 FNYEAQ. Trimming cost V 5 bases and J 5 bases; bases outside gene matches: 10. The CDR3 reads CASSPPGTGWNEQYF. CDR3 DNA sequence: TGTGCCAGCAGCCCTCCCGGGACAGGGTGGAACGAGCAGTACTTC.

The genes are TRBV7-9 and TRBJ1-3; 10 positions match TRBD1. This CDR3 is built from 17 residues. V shed 1 base and J 5 bases; nucleotides not matched to a gene: 8. Germline values: CDR1 SEHNR, CDR2 FQNEAQ (reference sequence). For the CDR3, the DNA is TGTGCCAGCAGCTTAGGGTTTGGACAGGGGGAAAGAAACACCATATATTTT. Translating gives CASSLGFGQGERNTIYF.

V is TRBV7-6 and J is TRBJ2-5, with 10 bases lining up with TRBD1. J was trimmed by 5 bases and V by 5 bases; bases with no gene match: 5. The V gene's germline CDR1 is SGHVS and CDR2 FNYEAQ. This CDR3 contains 14 residues. This CDR3 is CASSQGQGLETQYF. The CDR3 region has the DNA TGTGCCAGCAGCCAGGGACAGGGGCTCGAGACCCAGTACTTC.

The V call is TRBV9, the J call TRBJ2-3; the D gene is possibly TRBD2 (7 bases). CDR3 size: 15 residues. The germline V gene has CDR1 SGDLS and CDR2 YYNGEE. Trimming took off 4 bases at V and 0 bases at J, with 12 bases between the two ends. CDR3 sequence (DNA): TGTGCCAGCAGCCTAGGGGGGGTTAGCACAGATACGCAGTATTTT. Translating gives CASSLGGVSTDTQYF.

The chain carries TRBV15 and TRBJ2-7, with 8 positions matching TRBD1. The CDR3 extends over 14 amino acids. CDR1 is LNHNV and CDR2 is YYDKDF in the germline V gene (reference sequence). J lost 5 bases, V lost 3 bases, and 6 bases had no gene match. CDR3 amino acids: CATSRWGQVDEQYF. CDR3 coding DNA: TGTGCCACCAGCAGGTGGGGACAGGTCGACGAGCAGTACTTC.

The chain employs TRBV7-2 and TRBJ1-1, with D perhaps TRBD1 (5 bases). With 7 bases removed from V and 8 bases from J, the gap between germline ends came to 8 bases. This CDR3 has 10 residues. Germline loops: CDR1 SGHTA, CDR2 FQGNSA. The CDR3 DNA sequence: TGTGCCAGCACCTGGACAGAAGCTTTCTTT. Protein sequence: CASTWTEAFF. The entire variable domain, with the rest obtained from reference TRBV7-2 and TRBJ1-1, is as follows: GAGVSQSPSNKVTEKGKDVELRCDPISGHTALYWYRQSLGQGLEFLIYFQGNSAPDKSGLPSDRFSAERTGGSVSTLTIQRTQQEDSAVYLCASTWTEAFFGQGTRLTVV.

The gene calls are TRBV6-1 and TRBJ2-7, with TRBD2 as a possible D gene (6 bases). Germline V lookup: CDR1 MNHNS, CDR2 SASEGT. This CDR3 has 13 residues. V lost 6 bases and J 2 bases, leaving 11 bases between the germline ends. The CDR3 is CASSGASAYEQYF. The CDR3 region has the DNA TGTGCCAGCAGCGGGGCTAGCGCCTACGAGCAGTACTTC.

This clone has just one count. The chain joins TRBV6-1 to TRBJ1-1; D gene ambiguous. Trimming removed 6 bases from V and 4 bases from J, with 9 bases in between. The germline CDR1 and CDR2 sequences are MNHNS and SASEGT. The CDR3 has 12 residues. CDR3 residues: CASRGWSTEAFF. DNA for the CDR3: TGTGCCAGCAGAGGATGGAGCACTGAAGCTTTCTTT.

This clone has only a few counts. The chain links TRBV27 to TRBJ2-2, with D possibly matching TRBD2 (6 bases). The CDR3 length is 14 residues. Trimming removed 3 bases at V and 4 bases at J, with 9 bases between. CDR1 is MNHEY, CDR2 SMNVEV, per germline (reference sequence). CDR3 nucleotide sequence: TGTGCCAGCAGTTTCCGGGACTCCACCGGGGAGCTGTTTTTT. Amino acids: CASSFRDSTGELFF.

The J gene is TRBJ2-3, the V gene TRBV7-2; tentatively, D is TRBD2 (5 bases). The CDR3 consists of 14 residues. V lost 5 bases to trimming and J lost 5 bases, with 14 bases between them. CDR1 and CDR2 from the germline V gene are SGHTA and FQGNSA. The CDR3: CASSLGLSKDTQYF. In DNA form, the CDR3 reads TGTGCCAGCAGCCTCGGACTTTCTAAAGATACGCAGTATTTT.

The chain combines TRBV27 with TRBJ2-7; tentative D call: TRBD2 (6 bases). Trimming left V 8 bases short and J 4 bases short, with 9 bases between. Germline loops: CDR1 MNHEY, CDR2 SMNVEV (reference sequence). CDR3 size: 11 residues. CDR3 region: CASFGGYEQYF. In DNA form, the CDR3 reads TGTGCCAGCTTCGGGGGTTACGAGCAGTACTTC.

In DNA, the CDR3 is TGCGCCAGCAGCTGGAGACAGGAGAACACCGGGGAGCTGTTTTTT. It translates to CASSWRQENTGELFF. The rearrangement uses TRBV5-1 and TRBJ2-2, with D maybe TRBD1 (6 bases). CDR1 is SGHRS, CDR2 YFSETQ, per germline. This CDR3 is built from 15 residues. The V and J ends lost 3 bases and 1 base respectively, with 10 bases between them.

The V and J genes are TRBV21-1 and TRBJ1-2; the listed D gene, TRBD1, was not tested against the DNA. TRBV21-1 is annotated as a pseudogene. The CDR3 spans 11 residues. The CDR3 DNA reads as TGTGCCAGCATCAGGAAGGATGGCTACACCTTC. It translates to CASIRKDGYTF.

This chain joins TRBV11-2 and TRBJ1-5; the D gene is possibly TRBD1 (5 bases). V was trimmed by 0 bases and J by 5 bases, leaving 5 bases between them. This CDR3 is 13 amino acids long. Per germline, CDR1 SGHAT and CDR2 FQNNGV. CDR3 sequence (DNA): TGTGCCAGCAGCTTAGAAGGGGATCAGCCCCAGCATTTT. The encoded protein is CASSLEGDQPQHF.

The chain uses TRBV6-1 and TRBJ2-1; 7 bases agree with TRBD1. Germline V CDR1 and CDR2: MNHNS, SASEGT. J gave up 6 bases and V 4 bases, and 9 bases lay outside the gene matches. This CDR3 has 15 residues. In DNA form, the CDR3 reads TGTGCCAGCAGTGGCCGGGACAGAAACCCCAATGAGCAGTTCTTC. Translation gives CASSGRDRNPNEQFF.

The chain links TRBV6-6 to TRBJ1-5; a possible D gene is TRBD1 (5 bases). This CDR3 comprises 15 residues. CDR1 is MNHNY, CDR2 SVGAGI, per germline (reference sequence). V was cut by 0 bases and J by 0 bases, with 6 bases left in between. The CDR3, as DNA: TGTGCCAGCAGTTACTCCAGGGATAGCAATCAGCCCCAGCATTTT. This sequence encodes CASSYSRDSNQPQHF.

The chain combines TRBV11-2 with TRBJ1-1, with TRBD1 matching 9 bases. Germline loops: CDR1 SGHAT, CDR2 FQNNGV. The CDR3 runs to 13 residues. V was clipped by 0 bases and J by 11 bases; unmatched bases: 4. Here the CDR3 reads CASSLEGTGTAFF. In DNA, the CDR3 is TGTGCCAGCAGCTTAGAGGGGACAGGGACGGCTTTCTTT.